This T cell receptor beta chain was sequenced in a study of cytomegalovirus exposure and HLA in healthy donors. Broader study findings: Usually a TCR sequence was rare, but some public TCRs were found in many donors. The authors later linked a missense DCLRE1C variant to TCR beta V- and J-gene trimming. Several top significant clusters appeared, in a later analysis, to be linked to common viral pathogens.

It was with 60 Vbeta and 13 Jbeta primers that the PCR ran. Method: immunoSEQ multiplex PCR; TCRdb's copy keeps in-frame clones and lacks some. Among about 190,000 clones listed, 65% to 85% were seen once. Of note for this clone: Its target is not known.

This CDR3 has 11 amino acids. The V and J ends lost 8 bases and 5 bases respectively, with 10 bases between them. CDR1 and CDR2 from the germline V gene are SGHDT and YYEEEE. The specimen sequenced was PBMCs. This sequence joins TRBV5-6 and TRBJ2-5, with TRBD1 as a possible D gene (5 bases). The sequence was collected from a male donor in good health and CMV-seronegative. This CDR3 is CASGASETQYF. The CDR3 DNA follows: TGTGCCAGTGGGGCCAGCGAGACCCAGTACTTC.